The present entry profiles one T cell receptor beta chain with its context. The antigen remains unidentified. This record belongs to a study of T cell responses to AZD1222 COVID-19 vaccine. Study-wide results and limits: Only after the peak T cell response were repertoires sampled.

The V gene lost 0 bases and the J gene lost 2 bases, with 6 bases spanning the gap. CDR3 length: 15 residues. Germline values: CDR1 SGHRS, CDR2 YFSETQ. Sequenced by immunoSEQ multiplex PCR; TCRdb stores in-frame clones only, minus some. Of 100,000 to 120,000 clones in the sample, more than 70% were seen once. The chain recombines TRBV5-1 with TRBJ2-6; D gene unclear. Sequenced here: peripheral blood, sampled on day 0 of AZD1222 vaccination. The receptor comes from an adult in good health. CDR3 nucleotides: TGCGCCAGCAGCTTGGGGCGGACTGGGGCCAACGTCCTGACTTTC. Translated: CASSLGRTGANVLTF. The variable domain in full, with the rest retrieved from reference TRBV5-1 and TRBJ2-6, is KAGVTQTPRYLIKTRGQQVTLSCSPISGHRSVSWYQQTPGQGLQFLFEYFSETQRNKGNFPGRFSGRQFSNSRSEMNVSTLELGDSALYLCASSLGRTGANVLTFGAGSRLTVL.